Sequencing of this T cell receptor (beta chain) was carried out in a study of T cell responses to AZD1222 COVID-19 vaccine. About the study: Timing groups of about 4 and about 12 weeks for second doses were pooled. Study-wide results and caveats: Only 5 or 6 people who got AZD1222 tested seropositive at baseline. Mostly white British, mostly female donors; authors suggested clonal diversity may be underestimated.

Concerning this clone itself: Its antigen is still unknown.

Only in-frame clones appear in the TCRdb table, and some are missing; sequencing was by immunoSEQ multiplex PCR. The sample contains approximately 70,000 clones, 80% to 85% of which appear only once. V was pared by 0 bases and J by 6 bases, with 14 bases between. Germline lookup yields CDR1 MNHEY and CDR2 SVGEGT. The CDR3 is 15 residues long. The TCR originated in an adult in good health. The J gene is TRBJ1-2, the V gene TRBV6-2 or TRBV6-3, with D hard to call. The specimen comprised peripheral blood, sampled on day 0 of AZD1222 vaccination. CDR3 region: CASSYSKEPFHGYTF. As DNA, the CDR3 is TGTGCCAGCAGTTACTCGAAGGAACCTTTCCATGGCTACACCTTC.